This paragraph reports one T cell receptor (beta chain). What it binds is unknown. TCRdb re-analyzed the 5' RACE reads; it lists each CDR3 protein once, without DNA. The repertoire table contains under 200,000 distinct CDR3 sequences. An approximately 2.3 ml blood sample was drawn per donor. Whole blood served as the source of total RNA, and no T cell sorting took place. This CDR3 is 14 amino acids long. CDR1 and CDR2 (germline): KGHSH, LQKENI. The record originates from a study of monozygotic twins with inflammatory bowel disease. Regarding the study as a whole: By inverse Simpson index, TCRbeta diversity was lower in IBD patients than in healthy co-twins. The analysis failed to separate different T cell subtypes.

The specimen sequenced was blood. The sequence was collected from a human donor with ulcerative colitis or Crohn's disease, or a healthy co-twin of an affected twin (not recorded which). The chain couples TRBV18 to TRBJ1-5; TCRdb lists TRBD1, though no DNA is available to test this call. CDR3 protein: CASSEGQGGQPQHF.